Each of the 29 T cell receptor beta chains below was sequenced from the same sample in a study of control samples from healthy donors and cancer patients (dated by TCRdb to about 2020). Libraries came from the immunoSEQ multiplex PCR assay. This immuneACCESS table, as held by TCRdb, lists in-frame sequences with V and J called but not all clones. Of the missing ones, under half trace to an unresolved V gene in checked studies; the others have no known cause. The sample has about 45,000 clones on record, approximately 90% of them singletons. 22% of the sample belongs to the ten largest clones. The sample was PBMCs. Every receptor here comes from a woman in her forties with head and neck cancer.

This clone turned up a few times. The V gene is TRBV6-5, the J gene TRBJ1-2; 8 positions agree with TRBD1. V shed 6 bases and J 5 bases; nucleotides not matched to a gene: 8. Germline V CDR1 and CDR2: MNHEY, SVGAGI. This CDR3 is built from 14 residues. Here the CDR3 DNA reads TGTGCCAGCAGACTTAGGACAGGGCTTTATGGCTACACCTTC. It codes for CASRLRTGLYGYTF.

This rearrangement joins TRBV6-1 to TRBJ2-2; D is unresolved. The ends were cut back, 8 bases at V and 3 bases at J, with 10 bases in the middle. Germline V CDR1 and CDR2: MNHNS, SASEGT. The CDR3 totals 13 residues. The CDR3 sequence is CASGRRDTGELFF. The DNA of the CDR3 is TGTGCCAGCGGCCGACGGGACACCGGGGAGCTGTTTTTT.

The chain couples TRBV11-2 to TRBJ2-2; a weak D match, TRBD1 (6 bases). The V and J ends lost 1 base and 6 bases respectively, with 12 bases between them. The CDR3 spans 15 residues. Germline assignment: CDR1 SGHAT and CDR2 FQNNGV. The CDR3 DNA reads TGTGCCAGCAGCTTAGCACACAGGGTTGCCGGGGAGCTGTTTTTT. This codes for CASSLAHRVAGELFF.

V gene TRBV5-4 combines with J gene TRBJ1-3, with 7 bases that match TRBD1. This CDR3 spans 14 amino acids. CDR1 is SGHNT, CDR2 YYREEE, per germline (reference sequence). The junction had 4 bases not matched to a gene; V was cut back by 4 bases and J by 3 bases. The CDR3 bases are TGTGCCAGCAGCATGGGACAGAGTGGAAACACCATATATTTT. Translation: CASSMGQSGNTIYF.

This sequence joins TRBV18 and TRBJ2-5; 13 positions match TRBD2. This CDR3 has 16 residues. The J segment lost 2 bases and the V segment lost 3 bases, leaving 3 bases of the junction unmatched. Germline V gene lookup returns CDR1 KGHSH and CDR2 LQKENI. CDR3 sequence (DNA): TGTGCCAGCTCACCGGGACTAGCGGGGAGGCAAGAGACCCAGTACTTC. Translated: CASSPGLAGRQETQYF.

The chain carries TRBV18 and TRBJ1-3; tentative D call: TRBD1 (5 bases). The CDR3 spans 17 residues. V shed 2 bases and J shed 0 bases, with 14 bases lying between them. Germline V gene sequence: CDR1 KGHSH, CDR2 LQKENI. The CDR3 loop is CASSPSEGTISGNTIYF. CDR3 in DNA: TGTGCCAGCTCACCATCGGAAGGGACCATCTCTGGAAACACCATATATTTT.

V and J are TRBV27 and TRBJ2-7; D gene unclear. This CDR3 has 13 residues. Per the germline V gene, CDR1 is MNHEY and CDR2 is SMNVEV (reference sequence). V dropped 3 bases and J dropped 2 bases, with 8 bases sitting between them. The CDR3 coding sequence is TGTGCCAGCAGTTTGCAAGTGGCCTACGAGCAGTACTTC. This codes for CASSLQVAYEQYF.

The chain is built from TRBV7-8 and TRBJ1-2, with D possibly TRBD1 on 6 matching bases. The CDR3 spans 16 residues. Germline CDR1 is SGHVS and CDR2 is FQNEAQ. Trimming stripped 5 bases from V and 2 bases from J, with 18 bases between. CDR3 DNA sequence: TGTGCCAGCAGCCGGGGGGGCCCATCCTCCAACTATGGCTACACCTTC. Translation gives CASSRGGPSSNYGYTF.

The chain employs TRBV2 and TRBJ1-2, with a tentative D call TRBD1 (6 bases). The germline V gene has CDR1 SNHLY and CDR2 FYNNEI. V lost 2 bases, J lost 0 bases, and 10 bases lay in between. The CDR3 runs to 15 residues. The CDR3 coding sequence is TGTGCCAGCAGTGAACGGGGGCTTCCTAACTATGGCTACACCTTC. This sequence encodes CASSERGLPNYGYTF.

Here the CDR3 reads CAWGGQNNQPQHF. CDR3 coding DNA: TGTGCCTGGGGTGGACAGAACAATCAGCCCCAGCATTTT. This chain uses TRBV30 with TRBJ1-5, with TRBD1 as a possible D gene (6 bases). The CDR3 is 13 residues long. V was clipped by 5 bases and J by 3 bases, with 11 bases between them. The germline V gene encodes CDR1 GTSNPN and CDR2 SVGIG (reference sequence).

J is TRBJ2-7 and V is TRBV5-1; D might be TRBD1 (5 bases). The ends were cut back, 3 bases at V and 1 base at J, with 8 bases in the middle. Germline CDR1 SGHRS, CDR2 YFSETQ. This CDR3 comprises 13 residues. The CDR3 sequence: CASSYDSSYEQYF. CDR3 coding DNA: TGCGCCAGCAGCTACGACAGTTCCTACGAGCAGTACTTC.

The rearrangement links TRBV29-1 to TRBJ1-1; D unclear. The CDR3 runs 14 residues. Germline CDR1 and CDR2: SQVTM and ANQGSEA. V was cut by 5 bases and J by 1 base, with 14 bases left in between. This chain's CDR3 is CSVSRAVSNTEAFF. The CDR3 DNA sequence: TGCAGCGTTAGTAGGGCAGTATCGAACACTGAAGCTTTCTTT.

The genes are TRBV19 and TRBJ2-7, with D possibly TRBD2 on 5 matching bases. With 5 bases removed from V and 1 base from J, the gap between germline ends came to 12 bases. The CDR3 loop spans 14 amino acids. Germline V gene lookup returns CDR1 LNHDA and CDR2 SQIVND (reference sequence). CDR3 in amino acids: CASSPFSGSYEQYF. CDR3 DNA: TGTGCCAGTAGTCCGTTCAGCGGATCCTACGAGCAGTACTTC.

CDR3 bases: TGTGCCACCAGCAGAGATACGCTCTCACCCCTCCACTTT. The encoded protein is CATSRDTLSPLHF. The rearrangement links TRBV15 to TRBJ1-6; D unresolved. V was clipped by 0 bases and J by 10 bases, with 7 bases between them. The CDR3 has 13 amino acids. Per germline, CDR1 LNHNV and CDR2 YYDKDF (reference sequence). The whole variable domain, remainder taken from reference TRBV15 and TRBJ1-6, is DAMVIQNPRYQVTQFGKPVTLSCSQTLNHNVMYWYQQKSSQAPKLLFHYYDKDFNNEADTPDNFQSRRPNTSFCFLDIRSPGLGDTAMYLCATSRDTLSPLHFGNGTRLTVT.

The rearrangement links TRBV7-2 to TRBJ1-5, with D possibly matching TRBD1 (5 bases). Germline values: CDR1 SGHTA, CDR2 FQGNSA. The CDR3 has 15 residues. V lost 5 bases and J lost 5, with 16 bases in between. CDR3 loop: CASSPPPGLHQPQHF. DNA of the CDR3: TGTGCCAGCAGCCCCCCCCCGGGGCTCCATCAGCCCCAGCATTTT.

V is TRBV5-4 and J is TRBJ2-3, with 10 bases aligning to TRBD2. The CDR3 length is 19 residues. The trim removed 2 bases at V and 4 bases at J, leaving 16 bases unmatched. Per the germline V gene, CDR1 is SGHNT and CDR2 is YYREEE (reference sequence). The CDR3 DNA sequence: TGTGCCAGCAGCTTAGGCCTAGCGGGAGAAGGGGAACGAGCAGATACGCAGTATTTT. Translated, it gives CASSLGLAGEGERADTQYF.

This sequence joins TRBV7-6 and TRBJ2-2; D uncertain. The V end lost 2 bases, the J end lost 2 bases, and 6 bases lay between the germline ends. The V gene's germline CDR1 is SGHVS and CDR2 FNYEAQ. The CDR3 runs 14 residues. This chain's CDR3 is CASSLSVNTGELFF. The CDR3 coding sequence is TGTGCCAGCAGCTTAAGCGTTAACACCGGGGAGCTGTTTTTT.

This chain connects TRBV24-1 to TRBJ2-3; D might be TRBD1 or TRBD2, each matching 5 bases. The CDR3 contains 17 residues. Between the trimmed V and J ends, which lost 0 bases and 6 bases, there was a span of 18 bases. Germline V gives CDR1 KGHDR, CDR2 SFDVKD. CDR3 in DNA: TGTGCCACCAGTGATTTGGGGACGGCGGGTCGAGGGGATACGCAGTATTTT. It encodes CATSDLGTAGRGDTQYF.

The rearrangement links TRBV5-4 to TRBJ2-3; D is uncertain. From germline, CDR1 is SGHNT and CDR2 YYREEE (reference sequence). The CDR3 contains 15 residues. The V and J ends lost 1 base and 0 bases respectively, with 9 bases between them. The CDR3 bases are TGTGCCAGCAGCTTGATCGGGTTTAGCACAGATACGCAGTATTTT. Translation gives CASSLIGFSTDTQYF.

The chain is built from TRBV9 and TRBJ2-1; possible D gene TRBD2, 7 bases. Per germline, CDR1 SGDLS and CDR2 YYNGEE. Between the trimmed V and J ends, which lost 0 bases and 5 bases, there was a span of 9 bases. There are 14 residues in the CDR3. CDR3 amino acids: CASSVGGGHNEQFF. CDR3 coding DNA: TGTGCCAGCAGCGTAGGCGGGGGCCACAATGAGCAGTTCTTC.

This clone was detected once. The chain has TRBV7-2 and TRBJ2-7; the D gene is possibly TRBD2 (6 bases). CDR1 and CDR2 from the germline V gene are SGHTA and FQGNSA. Trimming cost V 5 bases and J 0 bases, with 14 bases left between them. This CDR3 has 15 residues. The CDR3 spells CASSKIAATSYEQYF. In nucleotides, the CDR3 is TGTGCCAGCAGCAAGATAGCGGCCACCTCCTACGAGCAGTACTTC.

The table lists this clone with a count of one. This chain links TRBV27 with TRBJ1-2; D is unresolved. The CDR3 has 13 residues. V lost 2 bases and J lost 4, with 8 bases in between. CDR1 and CDR2 from the germline V gene are MNHEY and SMNVEV (reference sequence). CDR3 coding DNA: TGTGCCAGCAGTTTAACTGGGCTCTATGGCTACACCTTC. Translated, it gives CASSLTGLYGYTF.

CDR3 in amino acids: CASSPSPGTGELFF. The CDR3 coding sequence is TGTGCCAGCAGCCCCTCCCCGGGGACCGGGGAGCTGTTTTTT. The V call is TRBV7-3, the J call TRBJ2-2; maybe TRBD2 (5 bases). Trimming took 5 bases from V and 5 from J, leaving 12 bases between them. The CDR3 is 14 residues long. Germline V CDR1 and CDR2: SGHTA, FQGTGA.

The V and J genes are TRBV9 and TRBJ2-3; possible D gene TRBD2, 5 bases. CDR3 length: 15 amino acids. Per the germline V gene, CDR1 is SGDLS and CDR2 is YYNGEE. V gave up 6 bases and J gave up 0 bases, with 14 bases separating them. This CDR3 reads CASTYSGASTDTQYF. CDR3 DNA: TGTGCCAGCACCTACAGCGGAGCTAGCACAGATACGCAGTATTTT.

This chain links TRBV7-2 with TRBJ1-2, with a weak D call TRBD1 (6 bases). The V end was cut by 3 bases, the J end by 1 base, with 9 bases between. Germline V gene sequence: CDR1 SGHTA, CDR2 FQGNSA. This CDR3 has 14 amino acids. CDR3 amino acids: CASSFQGFNYGYTF. In DNA, the CDR3 is TGTGCCAGCAGCTTCCAGGGGTTTAACTATGGCTACACCTTC.

The gene calls are TRBV5-1 and TRBJ1-1; D ambiguous. CDR3 length: 13 residues. Trimming stripped 3 bases from V and 0 bases from J, with 6 bases between. Germline values: CDR1 SGHRS, CDR2 YFSETQ. CDR3 amino acids: CASSWDLNTEAFF. The CDR3 nucleotides are TGCGCCAGCAGCTGGGATTTGAACACTGAAGCTTTCTTT.

The genes are TRBV6-5 and TRBJ2-1, with 12 nucleotides matching TRBD2. Germline assignment: CDR1 MNHEY and CDR2 SVGAGI. The ends lost 5 bases at V and 6 bases at J; junction bases unmatched: 5. The CDR3 runs 15 residues. Here the CDR3 reads CASSRLAGEFNEQFF. CDR3 DNA sequence: TGTGCCAGCAGTCGACTAGCGGGAGAATTCAATGAGCAGTTCTTC.

V is TRBV7-3 and J is TRBJ2-1; 13 bases agree with TRBD2. The CDR3 consists of 16 residues. Looked up from germline, CDR1 is SGHTA and CDR2 is FQGTGA. V lost 5 bases, J lost 5 bases, and 6 bases stayed unmatched. CDR3 loop: CASSQRGTSGNNEQFF. CDR3 coding DNA: TGTGCCAGCAGCCAACGGGGGACTAGCGGGAACAATGAGCAGTTCTTC.

This clone has a single count. V is TRBV6-2 or TRBV6-3 and J is TRBJ2-7; no clear D. CDR3 length: 15 residues. Looked up from germline, CDR1 is MNHEY and CDR2 is SVGEGT. Trimming took 5 bases from V and 0 from J, leaving 14 bases between them. CDR3 protein: CASSPLGRSSYEQYF. DNA of the CDR3: TGTGCCAGCAGTCCGCTCGGACGTAGCTCCTACGAGCAGTACTTC.